The 7 T cell receptor beta chains below come from one sample, sequenced in a study of shared clonotypes between healthy human individuals. Measured with immunoSEQ multiplex PCR; TCRdb has only the in-frame clones, and not every one. The top ten hold about 11% of the sample, which has fewer than 600,000 clones, 75% to 80% seen once. Sequenced material: PBMCs. All receptors come from a woman aged 40 to 50 in good health. Some clones in this sample may be carry-over from other donors' samples.

The chain carries TRBV7-9 and TRBJ2-2; D is uncertain. Trimming left V 9 bases short and J 4 bases short, with 6 bases between. Germline V lookup: CDR1 SEHNR, CDR2 FQNEAQ (reference sequence). This CDR3 is 11 amino acids long. DNA of the CDR3: TGTGCCAGTTGCGGCACCGGGGAGCTGTTTTTT. The encoded protein is CASCGTGELFF.

This rearrangement joins TRBV7-8 to TRBJ2-7, with a possible D match to TRBD1 (5 bases). Trimming pared 4 bases from V and 3 bases from J, leaving 16 bases between. This CDR3 contains 15 residues. Looked up from germline, CDR1 is SGHVS and CDR2 is FQNEAQ. CDR3 bases: TGTGCCAGCAGCTCCTGGATGGGGCAAGGCTACGAGCAGTACTTC. This translates into CASSSWMGQGYEQYF.

The V gene is TRBV5-1, the J gene TRBJ2-5, with 8 bases fitting TRBD1. J was trimmed by 5 bases and V by 4 bases; bases with no gene match: 7. There are 14 residues in the CDR3. Germline loops: CDR1 SGHRS, CDR2 YFSETQ. In DNA, the CDR3 is TGCGCCAGCAGCCGACAGGGGATGTCGGAGACCCAGTACTTC. Encoded protein: CASSRQGMSETQYF.

The CDR3 DNA sequence: TGTGCCTGGAGGTCATTGGTCCCGCCCCAAGAGACCCAGTACTTC. It encodes CAWRSLVPPQETQYF. This chain links TRBV30 with TRBJ2-5; D is unclear. V lost 3 bases and J 1 base, leaving 15 bases between the germline ends. CDR1 and CDR2 from the germline V gene are GTSNPN and SVGIG (reference sequence). The CDR3 is 15 residues long.

This clone came up many times. Other DNA sequences in this sample translate to the same CDR3. The CDR3 DNA reads as TGTGCCAGCAGCCAAGATGCGGGGGGGCATCAGCCCCAGCATTTT. Translated: CASSQDAGGHQPQHF. V usage is TRBV4-2 and J usage is TRBJ1-5, with D maybe TRBD1 (6 bases). The V gene lost 0 bases and the J gene lost 5 bases, with 11 bases spanning the gap. Looked up from germline, CDR1 is LGHNA and CDR2 is YNFKEQ. The CDR3 totals 15 residues.

The genes are TRBV7-3 and TRBJ2-3, with D perhaps TRBD2 (5 bases). The V end lost 2 bases, the J end lost 13 bases, and 19 bases lay between the germline ends. Germline-derived CDR1 and CDR2 are SGHTA and FQGTGA. The CDR3 runs 14 residues. This chain's CDR3 is CASSLPLRLQREYF. DNA for the CDR3: TGTGCCAGCAGCTTACCGCTTCGGTTGCAGAGGGAGTATTTT.

This clone was detected once. V gene TRBV6-1 combines with J gene TRBJ1-2; TRBD1 matches at 7 bases. The CDR3 is 16 amino acids. The germline CDR1 and CDR2 sequences are MNHNS and SASEGT. The V and J ends lost 2 bases and 0 bases, in that order; junction bases with no gene match: 6. CDR3 sequence: CASSELGGTANYGYTF. The CDR3 DNA is TGTGCCAGCAGTGAATTAGGGGGCACGGCTAACTATGGCTACACCTTC.